The table lists the clone carrying this TCR beta chain with many counts. Its antigen is unknown. This entry is derived from a study of tumor and adjacent non-tumor tissue in lung cancer. Findings and caveats of the study: TCR diversity was significantly greater in tumor than normal lung tissue.

A modified ARM-PCR protocol with three rounds of nested PCR amplified TCRbeta. A single record per CDR3 protein comes from TCRdb applying MiXCR to the multiplex PCR reads. This table holds tens of thousands of distinct CDR3 sequences, approximately 71% found once. No cell sorting was done before RNA was extracted from the tissue. The normal lung tissue was taken more than 3 cm from the tumor edge. The TCR was taken from a woman between 50 and 59 years old with non-small cell lung cancer. The sample taken for sequencing was distant non-tumor lung tissue.

CDR3 sequence (DNA): TGCGCCAGCAGCCAAGGTCTATGGGCAAACACTGAAGCTTTCTTT. Translation: CASSQGLWANTEAFF. The chain uses TRBV4-1 and TRBJ1-1; no clear D. Deletions cut 1 base from V and 2 bases from J, with 11 bases between. In germline, CDR1 is MGHRA, CDR2 YSYEKL. The CDR3 has 15 amino acids.